This is a list of T cell receptor beta chains from one sample in a study of T cell changes during pregnancy in multiple sclerosis. The data were produced by immunoSEQ multiplex PCR, yet TCRdb's version contains in-frame clones alone and is incomplete. Among around 68,000 clones, about nine tenths were seen once, and the ten largest hold 1.4% to 1.5%. Material: peripheral blood, obtained in the third trimester of pregnancy. These receptor sequences come from a female donor with multiple sclerosis, enrolled in a pregnancy study. The CDR3 runs from the conserved cysteine through the conserved F or W. The D gene is left open where the match is weak. Some rows mark clone size as missing; the rest say once, few, many or name a class of expanded clone.

>TRBV18|TRBD2|TRBJ2-3|NA
CASRRRGASTDTQYF
TGTGCCAGTCGACGGCGGGGGGCTAGCACAGATACGCAGTATTTT
>TRBV4-3|TRBD1|TRBJ1-4|NA
CASSQDRQGASSNEKLFF
TGCGCCAGCAGCCAAGATCGACAGGGTGCTTCTTCTAATGAAAAACTGTTTTTT
>TRBV6-1|TRBD1|TRBJ2-1|NA
CASGSGTVSYNEQFF
TGTGCCAGCGGGTCCGGGACAGTGTCCTACAATGAGCAGTTCTTC
>TRBV4-1|TRBD1|TRBJ1-2|few
CASSRETGRSYGYTF
TGCGCCAGCAGCCGAGAGACAGGGCGTAGCTATGGCTACACCTTC
>TRBV5-1|TRBD1|TRBJ2-3|NA
CASSPGQGSADTQYF
TGCGCCAGCAGCCCGGGACAGGGCTCGGCAGATACGCAGTATTTT
>TRBV30|TRBD2|TRBJ2-3|NA
CAWSVRRTSGSGADTQYF
TGTGCCTGGAGTGTAAGGCGGACTAGCGGGAGCGGTGCGGATACGCAGTATTTT
>TRBV27|TRBD2|TRBJ2-7|NA
CASSLGGVEQYF
TGTGCCAGCAGTCTGGGGGGGGTCGAGCAGTACTTC
>TRBV11-2|TRBD2|TRBJ2-5|NA
CASSRGGRVETQYF
TGTGCCAGCAGTCGGGGCGGGAGAGTGGAGACCCAGTACTTC
>TRBV6-6|TRBD1|TRBJ2-7|NA
CASSTTPGQGYEQYF
TGTGCCAGCAGTACCACTCCGGGACAGGGTTACGAGCAGTACTTC
>TRBV6-5|TRBD1|TRBJ1-1|NA
CASSPTGSTEAFF
TGTGCCAGCAGTCCGACAGGGAGCACTGAAGCTTTCTTT
>TRBV6-5|TRBD1|TRBJ1-1|NA
CASSARQGVPEAFF
TGTGCCAGCAGTGCAAGACAGGGCGTACCTGAAGCTTTCTTT
>TRBV4-2|NA|TRBJ1-4|NA
CASSQGHSNEKLFF
TGTGCCAGCAGCCAAGGACACTCTAATGAAAAACTGTTTTTT
>TRBV27|NA|TRBJ1-5|NA
CASSLLGGTGLQPQHF
TGTGCCAGCAGTTTATTGGGGGGAACGGGGCTTCAGCCCCAGCATTTT
>TRBV29-1|TRBD2|TRBJ2-1|NA
CSVPAGTSSYNEQFF
TGCAGCGTCCCAGCCGGGACTAGCTCCTACAATGAGCAGTTCTTC
>TRBV28|NA|TRBJ2-7|NA
CASSLSGFHEQYF
TGTGCCAGCAGTTTATCAGGGTTCCACGAGCAGTACTTC
>TRBV7-8|NA|TRBJ2-7|NA
CASSPREDTKTYEQYF
TGTGCCAGCAGCCCCCGTGAGGACACCAAAACCTACGAGCAGTACTTC
>TRBV11-2|TRBD2|TRBJ2-7|NA
CASSGLSLAGVISYEQYF
TGTGCCAGCAGCGGTCTATCCCTAGCGGGGGTTATTTCCTACGAGCAGTACTTC
>TRBV29-1|NA|TRBJ2-5|NA
CSVEPGTETQYF
TGCAGCGTTGAACCAGGGACTGAGACCCAGTACTTC
>TRBV10-3|NA|TRBJ1-2|NA
CAISFTGISNYGYTF
TGTGCCATCAGTTTTACAGGCATTTCTAACTATGGCTACACCTTC
>TRBV30|NA|TRBJ1-1|NA
CAWTHWGGNTEAFF
TGTGCCTGGACCCATTGGGGGGGAAACACTGAAGCTTTCTTT
>TRBV25-1|TRBD2|TRBJ2-1|NA
CASSEGLANNEQFF
TGTGCCAGCAGTGAGGGACTAGCAAACAATGAGCAGTTCTTC
>TRBV5-6|NA|TRBJ1-4|NA
CASAELGQLDEKLFF
TGTGCCAGCGCTGAACTTGGACAGTTAGATGAAAAACTGTTTTTT
>TRBV5-6|TRBD1|TRBJ1-1|NA
CASSLTWTGIHTEAFF
TGTGCCAGCAGCTTAACATGGACAGGGATCCACACTGAAGCTTTCTTT
>TRBV7-9|TRBD1|TRBJ1-3|NA
CASSAARGRGAGNTIYF
TGTGCCAGCAGCGCAGCCAGGGGGCGAGGCGCTGGAAACACCATATATTTT
>TRBV27|NA|TRBJ2-1|NA
CASSPDRYEQFF
TGTGCCAGCAGTCCCGACAGGTATGAGCAGTTCTTC
>TRBV25-1|NA|TRBJ1-1|NA
CASLPDRTERSAEAFF
TGTGCCAGCCTCCCCGACAGGACGGAGCGGAGCGCTGAAGCTTTCTTT
>TRBV28|NA|TRBJ1-2|NA
CASSSVRGGYTF
TGTGCCAGCAGCTCCGTTCGGGGTGGCTACACCTTC
>TRBV11-2|NA|TRBJ2-3|NA
CASSPGYSDTQYF
TGTGCCAGCAGCCCGGGGTATTCAGATACGCAGTATTTT
>TRBV7-3|NA|TRBJ1-2|NA
CASSLFGGDYGYTF
TGTGCCAGCAGCTTATTCGGGGGGGACTATGGCTACACCTTC
>TRBV25-1|TRBD1|TRBJ1-2|NA
CASSATGRYGYTF
TGTGCCAGCAGTGCGACAGGGCGCTATGGCTACACCTTC
>TRBV14|NA|TRBJ2-7|NA
CASSQDFSYEQYF
TGTGCCAGCAGCCAAGACTTCAGCTACGAGCAGTACTTC
>TRBV13|TRBD2|TRBJ2-7|NA
CASSSIGTTRYEQYF
TGTGCCAGCAGCTCCATCGGGACTACCCGCTACGAGCAGTACTTC
>TRBV6-5|TRBD1|TRBJ2-7|NA
CASSYIGQGLHEQYF
TGTGCCAGCAGTTACATCGGACAGGGTTTACACGAGCAGTACTTC
>TRBV9|TRBD1|TRBJ2-5|NA
CASSVGAQGAGETQYF
TGTGCCAGCAGCGTCGGGGCCCAGGGGGCAGGGGAGACCCAGTACTTC
>TRBV6-5|NA|TRBJ1-1|NA
CASSYALTGNTEAFF
TGTGCCAGCAGTTACGCCCTGACAGGCAACACTGAAGCTTTCTTT
>TRBV6-1|NA|TRBJ2-1|NA
CASSAVRANEQFF
TGTGCCAGCAGTGCGGTCAGGGCCAATGAGCAGTTCTTC
>TRBV7-2|TRBD1|TRBJ2-1|NA
CASSLFPGGSMQFF
TGTGCCAGCAGCTTATTCCCAGGGGGCTCAATGCAGTTCTTC
>TRBV7-9|TRBD1|TRBJ2-7|NA
CASTRDSYSYEQYF
TGTGCCAGCACCAGGGACAGCTACTCCTACGAGCAGTACTTC
>TRBV7-3|NA|TRBJ1-1|NA
CASSSEGFGYTEAFF
TGTGCCAGCAGTTCGGAGGGATTCGGGTACACTGAAGCTTTCTTT
>TRBV27|TRBD1|TRBJ2-7|NA
CASSPGQFPPYEQYF
TGTGCCAGCAGTCCGGGACAGTTCCCCCCCTACGAGCAGTACTTC
>TRBV29-1|NA|TRBJ2-5|NA
CSAVGTGSETGEETQYF
TGCAGCGCAGTTGGGACCGGTTCCGAGACAGGAGAAGAGACCCAGTACTTC
>TRBV27|TRBD1|TRBJ2-7|NA
CASRTGGTYEQYF
TGTGCCAGCAGGACAGGGGGAACCTACGAGCAGTACTTC
>TRBV27|TRBD1|TRBJ1-1|NA
CASSWGAGGAGKAFF
TGTGCCAGCAGTTGGGGCGCAGGGGGCGCCGGAAAAGCTTTCTTT
>TRBV18|NA|TRBJ1-1|NA
CASSPPPIRGQNTEAFF
TGTGCCAGCTCACCACCCCCTATCAGGGGCCAGAACACTGAAGCTTTCTTT
>TRBV5-6|NA|TRBJ2-3|NA
CASSLGGGITDTQYF
TGTGCCAGCAGCTTGGGGGGCGGAATCACAGATACGCAGTATTTT
>TRBV29-1|TRBD1|TRBJ2-3|NA
CSVPRTGAGDTQYF
TGCAGCGTCCCTCGGACAGGGGCGGGAGATACGCAGTATTTT
>TRBV27|NA|TRBJ1-4|NA
CARRVWGEKLFF
TGTGCCAGGAGGGTATGGGGTGAAAAACTGTTTTTT
>TRBV27|TRBD1|TRBJ2-7|NA
CASSRRGQGVIGEQYF
TGTGCCAGCAGCAGAAGGGGACAGGGGGTTATAGGCGAGCAGTACTTC
>TRBV6-6|TRBD1|TRBJ2-3|NA
CASRLRTGGTDTQYF
TGTGCCAGCAGACTCCGGACAGGGGGCACAGATACGCAGTATTTT
>TRBV2|TRBD1|TRBJ1-2|once
CASRGQPLSGYTF
TGTGCCAGCAGGGGACAGCCTCTGAGTGGCTACACCTTC
>TRBV6-6|TRBD2|TRBJ2-7|NA
CASSRMGTGGPGEQYF
TGTGCCAGCAGTCGAATGGGAACGGGAGGGCCCGGAGAGCAGTACTTC
>TRBV7-9|TRBD1|TRBJ2-1|NA
CASSKLRTGGKDNEQFF
TGTGCCAGCAGCAAACTCAGGACAGGGGGCAAGGACAATGAGCAGTTCTTC
>TRBV5-3|NA|TRBJ1-5|NA
CARARHKRNNQPQHF
TGTGCCAGAGCCCGACATAAGCGGAACAATCAGCCCCAGCATTTT
>TRBV7-2|NA|TRBJ1-1|once
CASSYQVFDTEAFF
TGTGCCAGCAGCTATCAGGTTTTCGACACTGAAGCTTTCTTT
>TRBV5-1|TRBD2|TRBJ2-4|NA
CASSITGTSGGVAKNIQYF
TGCGCCAGCAGCATTACCGGGACTAGCGGGGGAGTAGCCAAAAACATTCAGTACTTC
>TRBV12-5|NA|TRBJ1-2|NA
CASGLLGETYGYTF
TGTGCTAGTGGTCTGCTCGGGGAGACCTATGGCTACACCTTC
>TRBV5-1|TRBD1|TRBJ2-6|NA
CASSYRGRGANVLTF
TGCGCCAGCAGCTACAGGGGGCGTGGGGCCAACGTCCTGACTTTC
>TRBV7-8|TRBD1|TRBJ1-2|NA
CASSPLYRGYTF
TGTGCCAGCAGCCCGCTCTACAGGGGTTACACCTTC
>TRBV7-3|TRBD1|TRBJ2-1|NA
CASSLSPPGQSNEQFF
TGTGCCAGCAGCTTAAGTCCGCCGGGACAGAGCAATGAGCAGTTCTTC
>TRBV28|NA|TRBJ2-2|NA
CASSPGQTGELFF
TGTGCCAGCAGTCCTGGACAGACCGGGGAGCTGTTTTTT